This passage covers 28 T cell receptor beta chains from one sample sequenced in a study of shared clonotypes between healthy human individuals. Sequenced by immunoSEQ multiplex PCR; TCRdb stores in-frame clones only, minus some. This table holds approximately 980,000 clones, about three quarters found once. The sequencing input was memory CD4+ T cells sorted from blood. As for subset: CD45RA-negative fraction. Every receptor here comes from a man aged 18 to 35 in good health.

The sample holds a few counts of this clone. The V and J genes are TRBV5-1 and TRBJ1-1, with 10 bases that match TRBD1. V shed 5 bases, J shed 2 bases, and the junction held 6 bases outside the gene matches. Germline values: CDR1 SGHRS, CDR2 YFSETQ. The CDR3 runs 15 residues. The CDR3 sequence: CASSPGTGDNTEAFF. The CDR3 DNA reads TGCGCCAGCAGTCCCGGGACAGGGGACAACACTGAAGCTTTCTTT.

The chain joins TRBV28 to TRBJ2-2; D perhaps matches TRBD2 (5 bases). The germline gives CDR1 MDHEN, CDR2 SYDVKM. V gave up 3 bases and J gave up 2 bases, with 7 bases separating them. The CDR3 is 14 residues long. The CDR3 nucleotides are TGTGCCAGCAGTTTGAGGGAAAACACCGGGGAGCTGTTTTTT. Its translation is CASSLRENTGELFF.

This clone showed up just a few times. The gene calls are TRBV6-6 and TRBJ1-1, with 7 bases matching TRBD1. The CDR3 is made up of 13 amino acids. Germline V gives CDR1 MNHNY, CDR2 SVGAGI (reference sequence). The trim removed 5 bases at V and 7 bases at J, leaving 7 bases unmatched. The CDR3 DNA sequence: TGTGCCAGCAGTGAGACAGGGACAGTTGAAGCTTTCTTT. Its translation is CASSETGTVEAFF.

J is TRBJ1-4 and V is TRBV5-1; D not certain. The germline gives CDR1 SGHRS, CDR2 YFSETQ. Trimming took off 4 bases at V and 8 bases at J, with 12 bases between the two ends. This CDR3 is built from 13 residues. For the CDR3, the DNA is TGCGCCAGCAGCCCCCGAGGCGGGGAAAAACTGTTTTTT. This codes for CASSPRGGEKLFF.

The chain combines TRBV2 with TRBJ1-5; 8 nucleotides align to TRBD1. V lost 5 bases, J lost 5 bases, and 8 bases stayed unmatched. CDR1 is SNHLY, CDR2 FYNNEI, per germline. The CDR3 sequence is 15 residues long. The CDR3 is CASSITGGGDQPQHF. CDR3 nucleotides: TGTGCCAGCAGTATCACAGGGGGAGGTGATCAGCCCCAGCATTTT.

J is TRBJ1-5 and V is TRBV29-1; D gene uncertain. Germline V lookup: CDR1 SQVTM, CDR2 ANQGSEA. Trimming took off 4 bases at V and 1 base at J, with 11 bases between the two ends. The CDR3 is 14 amino acids. CDR3 DNA: TGCAGCGTTGCGGTCGGCGGGAGCAATCAGCCCCAGCATTTT. Translated: CSVAVGGSNQPQHF.

This clone has just one count. This chain joins TRBV20-1 and TRBJ2-1; D uncertain. The CDR3 contains 11 residues. CDR1 is DFQATT and CDR2 is SNEGSKA in the germline V gene (reference sequence). V was shortened by 4 bases and J by 7 bases, with 8 bases between the two germline ends. The CDR3 DNA is TGCAGTGCTACGGGTGGGAATGAGCAGTTCTTC. Its translation is CSATGGNEQFF.

The CDR3 sequence: CASSLKRESFYGYTF. In DNA form, the CDR3 reads TGTGCCAGCAGCTTAAAAAGGGAGAGCTTCTATGGCTACACCTTC. The chain couples TRBV13 to TRBJ1-2; D remains unclear. The CDR3 spans 15 residues. Germline V gene sequence: CDR1 PRHDT, CDR2 FYEKMQ (reference sequence). The V and J ends lost 2 bases and 4 bases respectively, with 14 bases between them.

The chain carries TRBV5-6 and TRBJ2-6, with unresolved D. The germline CDR1 and CDR2 sequences are SGHDT and YYEEEE. The CDR3 is made up of 13 amino acids. V was trimmed by 3 bases and J by 3 bases, leaving 4 bases between them. The CDR3 DNA sequence: TGTGCCAGCAGCTGGGGTGGGGCCAACGTCCTGACTTTC. This sequence encodes CASSWGGANVLTF. The entire variable domain, with the rest obtained from reference TRBV5-6 and TRBJ2-6, is as follows: DAGVTQSPTHLIKTRGQQVTLRCSPKSGHDTVSWYQQALGQGPQFIFQYYEEEERQRGNFPDRFSGHQFPNYSSELNVNALLLGDSALYLCASSWGGANVLTFGAGSRLTVL.

The chain couples TRBV4-1 to TRBJ2-5; D remains ambiguous. The CDR3 sequence is 12 residues long. Trimming shortened V by 4 bases and J by 2 bases, and 5 bases separated the two germline ends. CDR1 is MGHRA and CDR2 is YSYEKL in the germline V gene. CDR3 loop: CASSRVQETQYF. CDR3 in DNA: TGCGCCAGCAGCCGGGTACAAGAGACCCAGTACTTC.

The chain carries TRBV5-1 and TRBJ2-1, with 9 positions matching TRBD2. J lost 6 bases, V lost 4 bases, and 8 bases had no gene match. Per the germline V gene, CDR1 is SGHRS and CDR2 is YFSETQ. The CDR3 sequence is 15 residues long. This CDR3 is CASSQTSGQLNEQFF. The DNA for the CDR3 is TGCGCCAGCAGCCAGACTAGCGGCCAACTCAATGAGCAGTTCTTC. The full variable domain, its missing parts supplied by reference TRBV5-1 and TRBJ2-1, is KAGVTQTPRYLIKTRGQQVTLSCSPISGHRSVSWYQQTPGQGLQFLFEYFSETQRNKGNFPGRFSGRQFSNSRSEMNVSTLELGDSALYLCASSQTSGQLNEQFFGPGTRLTVL.

V gene TRBV6-5 combines with J gene TRBJ1-3; 7 positions agree with TRBD1. The CDR3 is 15 residues long. Germline V gives CDR1 MNHEY, CDR2 SVGAGI. V trimming: 2 bases; J trimming: 4 bases; junction bases outside the gene matches: 5. CDR3 DNA: TGTGCCAGCAGTTACGACAGGGAGGGAGGAAACACCATATATTTT. Translating it yields CASSYDREGGNTIYF.

V is TRBV5-1 and J is TRBJ2-1, with D possibly being TRBD1 or TRBD2 (5 bases each). This CDR3 has 14 amino acids. Trimming removed 3 bases from V and 6 bases from J, with 13 bases in between. CDR1 is SGHRS and CDR2 is YFSETQ in the germline V gene. The CDR3 nucleotides are TGCGCCAGCAGCTCGGGACCGGGATCCAATGAGCAGTTCTTC. Amino acid sequence: CASSSGPGSNEQFF. Full variable domain (outside the CDR3, taken from reference TRBV5-1 and TRBJ2-1): KAGVTQTPRYLIKTRGQQVTLSCSPISGHRSVSWYQQTPGQGLQFLFEYFSETQRNKGNFPGRFSGRQFSNSRSEMNVSTLELGDSALYLCASSSGPGSNEQFFGPGTRLTVL.

V gene TRBV28 combines with J gene TRBJ2-5; TRBD1 agrees at 7 bases. From germline, CDR1 is MDHEN and CDR2 SYDVKM. This CDR3 spans 11 amino acids. Trimming cost V 5 bases and J 13 bases; bases outside gene matches: 7. This CDR3 reads CASSPGTVGYF. CDR3 coding DNA: TGTGCCAGCAGTCCCGGGACAGTAGGGTACTTC.

The gene calls are TRBV7-6 and TRBJ2-3, with D unclear. Germline assignment: CDR1 SGHVS and CDR2 FNYEAQ. Trimming removed 5 bases at V and 0 bases at J, with 9 bases between. This CDR3 is built from 14 residues. The CDR3 region has the DNA TGTGCCAGCAGCCTGGCCACCAGCACAGATACGCAGTATTTT. As protein: CASSLATSTDTQYF.

This chain uses TRBV7-2 with TRBJ2-1, with 8 positions matching TRBD1. This CDR3 comprises 15 residues. J lost 2 bases, V lost 3 bases, and 3 bases had no gene match. Per germline, CDR1 SGHTA and CDR2 FQGNSA. CDR3 coding DNA: TGTGCCAGCAGCTTTCCGGACAGGGCCTACAATGAGCAGTTCTTC. Its protein is CASSFPDRAYNEQFF.

This clone showed up just a few times. The CDR3 DNA sequence: TGTGCCAGCAGTTCCGCCTGGGACAGGGTCTACGAGCAGTACTTC. As protein: CASSSAWDRVYEQYF. V and J are TRBV28 and TRBJ2-7, with 9 positions matching TRBD1. CDR1 MDHEN and CDR2 SYDVKM come from the germline V gene. Trimming took 4 bases from V and 3 from J; bases not matched to a gene: 7. CDR3 length: 15 amino acids.

The chain combines TRBV2 with TRBJ1-4, with 7 bases fitting TRBD1. V gave up 3 bases and J gave up 7 bases; unmatched junction bases: 8. The germline V gene has CDR1 SNHLY and CDR2 FYNNEI. The CDR3 sequence is 15 residues long. CDR3 in DNA: TGTGCCAGCAGTGATCGGCAGGGGGTAACTGAAAAACTGTTTTTT. This translates into CASSDRQGVTEKLFF.

The genes are TRBV7-2 and TRBJ1-6, with TRBD1 matching over 9 bases. Germline CDR1 and CDR2: SGHTA and FQGNSA. The CDR3 sequence is 15 residues long. V was pared by 5 bases and J by 6 bases, with 5 bases of the junction left unmatched. The CDR3 DNA reads TGTGCCAGCAGCACAAGACAGGGGGTTAATTCACCCCTCCACTTT. Translation gives CASSTRQGVNSPLHF. The complete variable domain, with remaining parts taken from reference TRBV7-2 and TRBJ1-6, reads GAGVSQSPSNKVTEKGKDVELRCDPISGHTALYWYRQSLGQGLEFLIYFQGNSAPDKSGLPSDRFSAERTGGSVSTLTIQRTQQEDSAVYLCASSTRQGVNSPLHFGNGTRLTVT.

The genes are TRBV10-3 and TRBJ2-1, with TRBD2 matching 12 bases. After removal of 7 bases from V and 1 base from J, the junction contained 5 bases not matched to a gene. Germline V CDR1 and CDR2: ENHRY, SYGVKD. The CDR3 contains 16 residues. The CDR3 sequence is CAIKASGGDSYNEQFF. The CDR3 region has the DNA TGTGCCATCAAAGCTAGCGGGGGGGATTCCTACAATGAGCAGTTCTTC.

The chain has TRBV28 and TRBJ1-1; no reliable D call. V lost 10 bases and J lost 0, with 12 bases in between. Germline CDR1 is MDHEN and CDR2 is SYDVKM. The CDR3 contains 13 residues. The CDR3: CATRRVMNTEAFF. In DNA form, the CDR3 reads TGTGCCACCAGGAGGGTCATGAACACTGAAGCTTTCTTT.

The chain recombines TRBV7-2 with TRBJ2-3; 15 nucleotides line up with TRBD2. The CDR3 extends over 19 amino acids. V was pared by 2 bases and J by 1 base, with 7 bases of the junction left unmatched. Germline V CDR1 and CDR2: SGHTA, FQGNSA. CDR3 nucleotides: TGTGCCAGCAGCTTACTGCGGACTAGCGGGAGGGATCGCACAGATACGCAGTATTTT. This translates into CASSLLRTSGRDRTDTQYF.

The chain links TRBV5-4 to TRBJ2-5, with D perhaps matching TRBD1 or TRBD2 (6 bases each). V shed 3 bases and J shed 4 bases, with 16 bases lying between them. CDR1 and CDR2 (germline): SGHNT, YYREEE (reference sequence). CDR3 length: 15 amino acids. The chain's CDR3 is CASSWGGGQVETQYF. CDR3 DNA sequence: TGTGCCAGCAGCTGGGGTGGGGGGCAAGTAGAGACCCAGTACTTC.

V usage is TRBV27 and J usage is TRBJ2-7, with TRBD2 matching over 8 bases. Losses at the gene ends were 7 bases for V and 2 bases for J; bases not matched to a gene: 7. This CDR3 is 14 amino acids long. Germline CDR1 is MNHEY and CDR2 is SMNVEV (reference sequence). The CDR3 coding sequence is TGTGCCAGCATCCCCCGCGGGGGGCCCTACGAGCAGTACTTC. This translates into CASIPRGGPYEQYF.

This clone was seen only once. The chain carries TRBV5-1 and TRBJ2-7; D call uncertain. Per the germline V gene, CDR1 is SGHRS and CDR2 is YFSETQ. CDR3 length equals 15 residues. Trimming took 1 base from V and 0 from J, leaving 11 bases between them. For the CDR3, the DNA is TGCGCCAGCAGCTTGAGTATATCGATCTCCTACGAGCAGTACTTC. Protein: CASSLSISISYEQYF.

This clone has just one count. This chain links TRBV7-2 with TRBJ2-3; tentatively, D is TRBD1 (5 bases). The ends were cut back, 1 base at V and 0 bases at J, with 8 bases in the middle. Germline CDR1 is SGHTA and CDR2 is FQGNSA. The CDR3 is 15 amino acids. The CDR3 loop reads CASSLVAGSTDTQYF. The CDR3 DNA reads as TGTGCCAGCAGCTTAGTGGCAGGGAGCACAGATACGCAGTATTTT.

CDR3 DNA: TGTGCCACTCGACGGGACCCTTCAGGGGCGCAGTATTTT. It translates to CATRRDPSGAQYF. The V and J genes are TRBV6-5 and TRBJ2-3; weak D call: TRBD1 (6 bases). CDR3 length: 13 amino acids. CDR1 is MNHEY and CDR2 is SVGAGI in the germline V gene. Trimming pared 10 bases from V and 10 bases from J, leaving 21 bases between.

As for this clone: Other DNA sequences within the sample encode an identical CDR3. The V gene is TRBV10-3, the J gene TRBJ2-3; 12 nucleotides agree with TRBD2. The V and J ends lost 6 bases and 4 bases, in that order; junction bases with no gene match: 2. Germline CDR1 reads ENHRY; CDR2 reads SYGVKD. The CDR3 totals 14 residues. In DNA, the CDR3 is TGTGCCATCAGGACTAGCGGGGGTGCAGATACGCAGTATTTT. As protein: CAIRTSGGADTQYF.